These 21 T cell receptor beta chains were sequenced from one sample in a study of blood T cell repertoires in COVID-19. The assay was immunoSEQ multiplex PCR, and TCRdb's table has in-frame clones only and misses some. The table records 200,000 to 250,000 clones, roughly nine tenths of them present only once. Sequencing was performed on peripheral blood. Source of these receptors: a woman aged 45-65 years with acute or convalescent COVID-19.

The chain carries TRBV19 and TRBJ1-4; tentatively, D is TRBD1 (5 bases). CDR3 length equals 14 residues. The germline V gene has CDR1 LNHDA and CDR2 SQIVND (reference sequence). The V end was cut by 11 bases, the J end by 4 bases, with 17 bases between. CDR3: CAAGFGQGNEKLFF. The CDR3 DNA is TGTGCCGCTGGCTTTGGGCAGGGTAATGAAAAACTGTTTTTT. The full variable domain, rest sourced from reference TRBV19 and TRBJ1-4, is DGGITQSPKYLFRKEGQNVTLSCEQNLNHDAMYWYRQDPGQGLRLIYYSQIVNDFQKGDIAEGYSVSREKKESFPLTVTSAQKNPTAFYLCAAGFGQGNEKLFFGSGTQLSVL.

This chain joins TRBV5-1 and TRBJ2-6; D unclear. From germline, CDR1 is SGHRS and CDR2 YFSETQ. This CDR3 region has 15 residues. Trimming took 3 bases from V and 2 from J, leaving 9 bases between them. This CDR3 reads CASSSASAGANVLTF. CDR3 DNA: TGCGCCAGCAGCTCCGCCAGTGCTGGGGCCAACGTCCTGACTTTC.

This clone appeared a few times. The V call is TRBV7-3, the J call TRBJ2-7, with D perhaps matching TRBD2 (6 bases). V lost 2 bases and J lost 4, with 9 bases in between. The CDR3 length is 13 residues. Looked up from germline, CDR1 is SGHTA and CDR2 is FQGTGA. DNA of the CDR3: TGTGCCAGCAGCTTATCCGGAGGGTACGAGCAGTACTTC. Amino acids: CASSLSGGYEQYF.

Here the CDR3 reads CASSMQGGGYTF. The CDR3 bases are TGTGCCAGTAGTATGCAGGGAGGGGGCTACACCTTC. This chain connects TRBV19 to TRBJ1-2; TRBD1 is a possible D gene (5 bases). V was pared by 3 bases and J by 8 bases, with 10 bases between. Germline V gives CDR1 LNHDA, CDR2 SQIVND (reference sequence). The CDR3 totals 12 residues.

The CDR3 bases are TGTGCCAGCAGCTTGGTGCAGTCCTACGAGCAGTACTTC. As protein: CASSLVQSYEQYF. The rearrangement joins TRBV5-6 to TRBJ2-7; D gene uncertain. Germline CDR1 and CDR2: SGHDT and YYEEEE. This CDR3 is built from 13 residues. Deletions cut 0 bases from V and 1 base from J, with 5 bases between.

This clone was detected only once. The chain recombines TRBV7-9 with TRBJ2-1; D remains ambiguous. The CDR3 covers 12 residues. Germline values: CDR1 SEHNR, CDR2 FQNEAQ (reference sequence). With 5 bases removed from V and 5 bases from J, the gap between germline ends came to 7 bases. The CDR3 spells CASSPRNNEQFF. For the CDR3, the DNA is TGTGCCAGCAGCCCTAGGAACAATGAGCAGTTCTTC.

The chain has TRBV13 and TRBJ2-5; the match to TRBD1 covers 9 bases. The CDR3 is made up of 15 amino acids. Per the germline V gene, CDR1 is PRHDT and CDR2 is FYEKMQ (reference sequence). With 2 bases clipped from V and 2 bases from J, the junction kept 3 bases outside the gene matches. The CDR3, as DNA: TGTGCCAGCAGCTTAAGTGGACAGGGGCAAGAGACCCAGTACTTC. It translates to CASSLSGQGQETQYF.

CDR3: CASSRDNSYEQYF. As DNA, the CDR3 is TGTGCCAGCAGTCGGGACAACTCCTACGAGCAGTACTTC. This chain links TRBV7-2 with TRBJ2-7; D perhaps matches TRBD1 (6 bases). The CDR3 totals 13 residues. Germline CDR1 and CDR2: SGHTA and FQGNSA. V lost 6 bases and J 0 bases, leaving 9 bases between the germline ends.

The V gene is TRBV10-3, the J gene TRBJ2-1; unclear D gene. Between the trimmed V and J ends, which lost 0 bases and 3 bases, there was a span of 6 bases. The germline V gene has CDR1 ENHRY and CDR2 SYGVKD. The CDR3 consists of 14 residues. The CDR3 reads CAISESTDYNEQFF. CDR3 nucleotides: TGTGCCATCAGTGAGTCAACTGACTACAATGAGCAGTTCTTC.

The gene calls are TRBV11-3 and TRBJ1-1; maybe TRBD1 (6 bases). CDR1 SGHNT and CDR2 YENEEA come from the germline V gene. V lost 5 bases to trimming and J lost 0 bases, with 13 bases between them. The CDR3 is made up of 15 amino acids. The CDR3: CASSIGQPMNTEAFF. The CDR3 bases are TGTGCCAGCAGCATTGGACAGCCTATGAACACTGAAGCTTTCTTT.

This clone has only one observation. The V gene is TRBV4-3, the J gene TRBJ2-3; tentatively, D is TRBD1 (5 bases). The CDR3 runs to 14 residues. From germline, CDR1 is LGHNA and CDR2 YSLEER. V shed 2 bases and J shed 5 bases, with 11 bases lying between them. CDR3 region: CASSQTGRVDTQYF. As DNA, the CDR3 is TGCGCCAGCAGCCAAACAGGAAGGGTAGATACGCAGTATTTT.

The chain employs TRBV19 and TRBJ1-2, with 8 nucleotides matching TRBD1. V shed 5 bases, J shed 3 bases, and the junction held 5 bases outside the gene matches. Germline CDR1 and CDR2: LNHDA and SQIVND (reference sequence). This CDR3 region has 14 residues. CDR3 bases: TGTGCCAGTAGTTCCGGACAGGGTGACTATGGCTACACCTTC. Its protein is CASSSGQGDYGYTF. The complete variable domain, with remaining parts taken from reference TRBV19 and TRBJ1-2, reads DGGITQSPKYLFRKEGQNVTLSCEQNLNHDAMYWYRQDPGQGLRLIYYSQIVNDFQKGDIAEGYSVSREKKESFPLTVTSAQKNPTAFYLCASSSGQGDYGYTFGSGTRLTVV.

The genes are TRBV12-5 and TRBJ2-7; TRBD2 aligns across 12 bases. Germline V gene data show CDR1 as LGHNT and CDR2 as FRNRAP. The CDR3 sequence is 15 residues long. J gave up 3 bases and V 2 bases, and 2 bases lay outside the gene matches. The CDR3: CASGLTSGRIYEQYF. The CDR3 DNA follows: TGTGCTAGTGGTTTGACTAGCGGGAGGATCTACGAGCAGTACTTC.

The rearrangement links TRBV30 to TRBJ2-7, with D perhaps TRBD2 (6 bases). The CDR3 runs to 12 residues. CDR1 is GTSNPN, CDR2 SVGIG, per germline (reference sequence). Trimming stripped 2 bases from V and 2 bases from J, with 7 bases between. This CDR3 is CAWSPGAYEQYF. The CDR3 DNA sequence: TGTGCCTGGAGTCCGGGAGCCTACGAGCAGTACTTC. The full variable domain, with the rest looked up from reference TRBV30 and TRBJ2-7, is SQTIHQWPATLVQPVGSPLSLECTVEGTSNPNLYWYRQAAGRGLQLLFYSVGIGQISSEVPQNLSASRPQDRQFILSSKKLLLSDSGFYLCAWSPGAYEQYFGPGTRLTVT.

The CDR3 reads CSVGEVQFF. As DNA, the CDR3 is TGCAGCGTTGGGGAGGTACAGTTCTTC. This sequence joins TRBV29-1 and TRBJ2-1; TRBD2 might be the D (6 bases). The CDR3 is 9 amino acids. V lost 4 bases, J lost 13 bases, and 8 bases lay in between. Germline V gene lookup returns CDR1 SQVTM and CDR2 ANQGSEA.

The J gene is TRBJ1-4, the V gene TRBV2, with 11 bases matching TRBD1. Trimming removed 7 bases from V and 8 bases from J; junction bases left unmatched: 9. This CDR3 comprises 15 residues. Looked up from germline, CDR1 is SNHLY and CDR2 is FYNNEI. The DNA of the CDR3 is TGTGCCAGCATCTGGAGGACAGGGGGCAACGAAAAACTGTTTTTT. Residues: CASIWRTGGNEKLFF.

The V and J genes are TRBV9 and TRBJ1-1; D is ambiguous. V was trimmed by 2 bases and J by 2 bases, leaving 7 bases between them. The CDR3 contains 13 residues. The germline V gene has CDR1 SGDLS and CDR2 YYNGEE. CDR3 amino acids: CASSVLVNTEAFF. The CDR3 DNA is TGTGCCAGCAGCGTTCTAGTAAACACTGAAGCTTTCTTT. Complete variable domain (other parts from reference TRBV9 and TRBJ1-1): DSGVTQTPKHLITATGQRVTLRCSPRSGDLSVYWYQQSLDQGLQFLIQYYNGEERAKGNILERFSAQQFPDLHSELNLSSLELGDSALYFCASSVLVNTEAFFGQGTRLTVV.

The chain recombines TRBV2 with TRBJ1-2; 7 bases align to TRBD1. Germline lookup yields CDR1 SNHLY and CDR2 FYNNEI. The CDR3 length is 15 residues. V shed 7 bases, J shed 0 bases, and the junction held 8 bases outside the gene matches. The CDR3 region is CASTQEGQSNYGYTF. The CDR3 region has the DNA TGTGCCAGCACCCAAGAGGGACAGTCTAACTATGGCTACACCTTC. Full variable domain (missing parts from reference TRBV2 and TRBJ1-2): EPEVTQTPSHQVTQMGQEVILRCVPISNHLYFYWYRQILGQKVEFLVSFYNNEISEKSEIFDDQFSVERPDGSNFTLKIRSTKLEDSAMYFCASTQEGQSNYGYTFGSGTRLTVV.

The rearrangement links TRBV2 to TRBJ1-1, with D possibly being TRBD1 (5 bases). This CDR3 has 14 amino acids. Germline assignment: CDR1 SNHLY and CDR2 FYNNEI. Trimming removed 0 bases from V and 6 bases from J, with 11 bases in between. The CDR3 is CASSEAGGRAEAFF. The CDR3 region has the DNA TGTGCCAGCAGTGAAGCCGGGGGACGGGCTGAAGCTTTCTTT.

The V and J genes are TRBV7-2 and TRBJ1-5; 8 positions agree with TRBD1. Germline CDR1 is SGHTA and CDR2 is FQGNSA. The CDR3 spans 15 residues. V lost 5 bases and J lost 3; bases outside the gene matches: 6. CDR3 residues: CASSTDRGNNQPQHF. CDR3 DNA: TGTGCCAGCAGCACCGACAGGGGTAACAATCAGCCCCAGCATTTT.

V gene TRBV12-3 or TRBV12-4 combines with J gene TRBJ2-4; TRBD1 is a possible D gene (6 bases). V lost 4 bases and J 9 bases, leaving 10 bases between the germline ends. This CDR3 comprises 12 residues. The CDR3 reads CASSWGRGIQYF. The CDR3 DNA follows: TGTGCCAGCAGTTGGGGGCGCGGCATTCAGTACTTC.